A selection of T cell receptor beta chains follows, all from one sample in a study of OX40 agonist ivuxolimab in advanced cancers. Assay: immunoSEQ multiplex PCR; the TCRdb copy retains only in-frame clones and omits some. The sample consists of under 20,000 clones, over 60% of them appearing once. The sequenced sample was CD4+ or CD8+ T cells sorted from blood, obtained in a trial of the OX40 agonist ivuxolimab. The receptors stem from an adult with an advanced solid tumor such as melanoma, head and neck, liver or kidney cancer. The CDR3 runs from the conserved cysteine through the conserved F or W.

cdr3_aa v_call
CASSVLDTDTQYF TRBV25-1
CASSPPSGTAYEQYF TRBV7-9
CASSDSRTGHEQYF TRBV10-2
CASSQGLEVNEQFF TRBV4-1
CSVEGRGKQPQHF TRBV29-1
CASSLGGTGTYEQYF TRBV11-2
CASSQLTLGLPDLNTLYNEQFF TRBV7-6
CASSLEGNEQFF TRBV11-2
CASSLDGSGRGDETQYF TRBV5-1
CAITSGGSSYNEQFF TRBV10-3
CASSPRGGSATEAFF TRBV9
CAWGTGYEQYF TRBV30
CASSPVDSIKAFF TRBV27
CASRAQGSSYNEQFF TRBV6-5
CASSSGQVQETQYF TRBV7-9
CASSPQPGQGYEQYF TRBV7-6
CASRRTSYNEQFF TRBV28
CASSSLLGNQETQYF TRBV13
CASSLEDSPYEQYF TRBV5-1
CASSQEGTSGDTQYF TRBV4-1
CASSLPSAYNEQFF TRBV5-4
CASSEDSYRNTEAFF TRBV19
CASSSGQGAADTQYF TRBV28
CASGGESTGELFF TRBV2
CASSSFDRGLYEQYF TRBV28
CASSVKGAGTGELFF TRBV2
CASSLTGTNYEQYF TRBV5-1
CASSEDVEGGDYGYTF TRBV2
CASSVSQFGVDEQYF TRBV9
CASSRGVDEQYF TRBV5-4
CASRQDSYEQYF TRBV10-1
CASSQRGLSTEAFF TRBV27
CSAQRGTGNEQYF TRBV29-1
CSARWSDTQYF TRBV20-1
CALEGGYEQYF TRBV30
CASSLLRGQSPYEQYF TRBV28
CASSLYGREGTDTQYF TRBV7-8
CASSLFVENTEAFF TRBV7-8
CASSLRNNEKLFF TRBV28
CASSQALGGTGELFF TRBV4-3
CASSPPTGNEKLFF TRBV19
CASRPVLAGQETQYF TRBV7-8
CASSESWYEQYF TRBV2
CASSLSGLQETQYF TRBV28
CASSLAGSGLPGETQYF TRBV11-3
CASSLGTGDYGYTF TRBV27
CASSLGGGEYEKLFF TRBV5-1
CASSVSASGTYEQYF TRBV4-1
CASSLRGAGGPNEQFF TRBV13
CASSTSGSTDTQYF TRBV18
CASSQDNRGIQPQHF TRBV4-1
CASSLDREQFF TRBV13
CASHSFARTQETQYF TRBV6-5
CASSFGQLGYEQYF TRBV27
CASSSLTSGSIYNEQFF TRBV7-2
CAWSVAWATEAFF TRBV30
CASSLTNTDTQYF TRBV7-8
CASSLRGEDTQYF TRBV27
CASSRTGVYTGELFF TRBV19